This T cell receptor beta chain was obtained from a study of response to subunit inactivated influenza vaccine. Overall study findings and caveats: A suggestion made by the authors is that each seasonal influenza vaccination recruits few new T cells.

TCRdb recomputed calls from the RT-PCR reads with MiXCR, one row per CDR3 protein. This table has fewer than 600,000 distinct CDR3 sequences, 7.2% appearing once. With respect to this clonotype: Its specificity is unknown.

Germline V lookup: CDR1 DFQATT, CDR2 SNEGSKA (reference sequence). This CDR3 is built from 14 residues. The V end lost 3 bases, the J end lost 0 bases, and 8 bases lay between the germline ends. The clonotype was recovered from a man aged 50 to 75 who received an inactivated influenza vaccine. The rearrangement joins TRBV20-1 to TRBJ2-2, with D possibly matching TRBD2 (5 bases). Sample: PBMCs from blood, taken less than 30 months after vaccination. The CDR3 protein is CSASGLSNTGELFF. The CDR3 DNA reads as TGCAGTGCTAGCGGACTCTCGAACACCGGGGAGCTGTTTTTT.